This T cell receptor beta chain was sequenced during a study of blood T cell repertoires in COVID-19. This clone appeared once. Assay used: immunoSEQ multiplex PCR; TCRdb lists only in-frame clones, some missing. The table lists some 250,000 clones, approximately 87% of them singletons, with roughly 12% in the top ten. The length of the CDR3 is 15 residues. The germline V and J ends were trimmed by 4 bases and 1 base, with 10 bases remaining between them. Germline CDR1 and CDR2: MNHEY and SVGAGI. This receptor was identified in a woman aged 30 to 39 with COVID-19, enrolled during active disease. The sample was peripheral blood. The rearrangement joins TRBV6-5 to TRBJ2-2; TRBD1 might be the D (6 bases). The CDR3 reads CASSSRDKNTGELFF. CDR3 DNA: TGTGCCAGCAGTTCCCGGGACAAGAACACCGGGGAGCTGTTTTTT.